This TCR beta chain was retrieved from a study of blood T cell repertoires in COVID-19. Study-level background: T cells, B-cell-depleted T cells, or PBMCs provided the cDNA or gDNA that served as material.

Followed over time, Seattle patients had been enrolled while infection was active. The data were produced by immunoSEQ multiplex PCR, yet TCRdb's version contains in-frame clones alone and is incomplete. This table has 150,000 or so clones, approximately 90% appearing once. The V and J ends lost 1 base and 4 bases respectively, with 14 bases between them. The CDR3 contains 15 residues. Germline CDR1 LGHDT, CDR2 YNNKEL (reference sequence). The chain combines TRBV3-1 (or the pseudogene TRBV3-2) with TRBJ2-7; TRBD1 is a possible D gene (5 bases). Sequenced: peripheral blood. This sequence was found in a man aged 18 to 29 with COVID-19, enrolled during active disease. The DNA for the CDR3 is TGTGCCAGCAGCCAAGGGCCGCAGGGAAGGTACGAGCAGTACTTC. This gives the protein CASSQGPQGRYEQYF.